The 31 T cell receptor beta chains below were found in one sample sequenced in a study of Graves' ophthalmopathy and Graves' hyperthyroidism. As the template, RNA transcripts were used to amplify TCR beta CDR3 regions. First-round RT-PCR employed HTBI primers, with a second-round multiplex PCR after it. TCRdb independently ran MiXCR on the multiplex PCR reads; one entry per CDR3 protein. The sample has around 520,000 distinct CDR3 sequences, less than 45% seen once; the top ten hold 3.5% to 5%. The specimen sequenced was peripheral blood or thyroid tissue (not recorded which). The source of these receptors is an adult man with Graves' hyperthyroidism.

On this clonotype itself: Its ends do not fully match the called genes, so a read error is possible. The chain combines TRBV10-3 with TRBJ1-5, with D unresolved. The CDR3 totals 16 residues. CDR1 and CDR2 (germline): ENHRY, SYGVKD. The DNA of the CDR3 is TGTGCCAGCAGTTTGGGGAAGGGAGGGTATGATCAGCCCCAGCATTTT. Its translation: CASSLGKGGYDQPQHF.

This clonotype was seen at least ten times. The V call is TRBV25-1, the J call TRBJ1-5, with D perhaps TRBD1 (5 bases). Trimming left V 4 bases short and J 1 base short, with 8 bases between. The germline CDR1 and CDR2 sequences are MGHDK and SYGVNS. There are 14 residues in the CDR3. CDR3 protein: CASSGGGSNQPQHF. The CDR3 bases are TGTGCCAGCAGTGGGGGCGGAAGCAATCAGCCCCAGCATTTT. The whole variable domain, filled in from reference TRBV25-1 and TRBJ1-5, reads EADIYQTPRYLVIGTGKKITLECSQTMGHDKMYWYQQDPGMELHLIHYSYGVNSTEKGDLSSESTVSRIRTEHFPLTLESARPSHTSQYLCASSGGGSNQPQHFGDGTRLSIL.

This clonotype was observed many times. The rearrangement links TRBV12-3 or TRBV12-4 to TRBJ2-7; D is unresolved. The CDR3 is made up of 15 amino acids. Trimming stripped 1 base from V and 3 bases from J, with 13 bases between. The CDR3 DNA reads TGTGCCAGCAGTTTAGGTCCCGACCGGTACTACGAGCAGTACTTC. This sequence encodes CASSLGPDRYYEQYF.

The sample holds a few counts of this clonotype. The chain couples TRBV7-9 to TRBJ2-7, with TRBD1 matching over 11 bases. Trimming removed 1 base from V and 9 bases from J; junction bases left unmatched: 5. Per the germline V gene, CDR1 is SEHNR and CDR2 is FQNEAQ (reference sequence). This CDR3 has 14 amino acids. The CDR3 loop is CASSLEDRGRGQYF. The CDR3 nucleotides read TGTGCCAGCAGCTTAGAGGACAGGGGGCGCGGGCAGTACTTC.

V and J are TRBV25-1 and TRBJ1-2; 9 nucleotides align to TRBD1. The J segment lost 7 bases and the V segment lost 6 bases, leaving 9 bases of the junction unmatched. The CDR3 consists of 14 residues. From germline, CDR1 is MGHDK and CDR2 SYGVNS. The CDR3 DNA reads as TGTGCCAGCAGCTTGGGGACAGGGCCTGCTGGCTACACCTTC. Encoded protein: CASSLGTGPAGYTF.

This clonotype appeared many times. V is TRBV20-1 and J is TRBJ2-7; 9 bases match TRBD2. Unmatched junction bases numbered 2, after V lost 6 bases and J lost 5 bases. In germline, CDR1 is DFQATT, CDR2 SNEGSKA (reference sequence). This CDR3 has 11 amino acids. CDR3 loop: CSATSGNEQYF. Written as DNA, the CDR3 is TGCAGTGCGACTAGCGGCAACGAGCAGTACTTC.

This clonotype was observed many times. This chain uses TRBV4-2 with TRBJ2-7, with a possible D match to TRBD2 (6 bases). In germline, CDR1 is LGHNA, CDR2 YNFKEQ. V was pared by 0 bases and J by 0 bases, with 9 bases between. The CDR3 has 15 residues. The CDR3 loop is CASSQEGLTSYEQYF. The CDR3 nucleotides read TGTGCCAGCAGCCAAGAGGGACTTACCTCCTACGAGCAGTACTTC.

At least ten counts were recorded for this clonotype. The CDR3 loop reads CASSWTVNNEKLFF. The CDR3, as DNA: TGTGCCAGCAGTTGGACCGTGAATAATGAAAAACTGTTTTTT. The chain employs TRBV12-3 or TRBV12-4 and TRBJ1-4, with D hard to call. The length of the CDR3 is 14 residues. V was shortened by 4 bases and J by 4 bases, with 10 bases between the two germline ends.

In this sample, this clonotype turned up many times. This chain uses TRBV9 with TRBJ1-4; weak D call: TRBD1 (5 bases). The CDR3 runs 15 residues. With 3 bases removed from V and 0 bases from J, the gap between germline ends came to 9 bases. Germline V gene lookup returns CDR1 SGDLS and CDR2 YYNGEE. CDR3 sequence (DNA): TGTGCCAGCAGCGCGACAGTTACAACTAATGAAAAACTGTTTTTT. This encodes CASSATVTTNEKLFF.

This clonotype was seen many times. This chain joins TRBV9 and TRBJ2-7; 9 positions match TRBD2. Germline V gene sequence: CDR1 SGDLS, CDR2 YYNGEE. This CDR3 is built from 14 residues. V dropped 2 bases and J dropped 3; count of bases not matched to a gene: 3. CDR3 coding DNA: TGTGCCAGCAGCGTCGGGACTAGCCGCTACGAGCAGTACTTC. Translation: CASSVGTSRYEQYF.

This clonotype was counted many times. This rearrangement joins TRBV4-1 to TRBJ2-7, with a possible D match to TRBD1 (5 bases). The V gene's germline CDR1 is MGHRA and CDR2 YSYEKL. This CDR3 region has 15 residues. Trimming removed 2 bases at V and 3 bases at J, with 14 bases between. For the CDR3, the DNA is TGCGCCAGCAGCCAATTTAGTGGGGCCAACTACGAGCAGTACTTC. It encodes CASSQFSGANYEQYF.

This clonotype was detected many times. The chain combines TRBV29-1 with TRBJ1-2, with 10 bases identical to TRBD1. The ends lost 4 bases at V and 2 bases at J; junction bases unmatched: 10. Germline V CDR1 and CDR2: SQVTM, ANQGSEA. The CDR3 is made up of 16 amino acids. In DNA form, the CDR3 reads TGCAGCGTTGGCGTGTCTTGGGGACAGGGGAACTATGGCTACACCTTC. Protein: CSVGVSWGQGNYGYTF.

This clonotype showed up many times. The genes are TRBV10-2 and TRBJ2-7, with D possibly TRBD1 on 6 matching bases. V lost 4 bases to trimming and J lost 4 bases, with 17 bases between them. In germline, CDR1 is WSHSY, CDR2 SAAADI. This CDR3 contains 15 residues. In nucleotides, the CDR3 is TGCGCCAGCAGTGCCCCCCCGGGACAAATGTACGAGCAGTACTTC. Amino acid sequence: CASSAPPGQMYEQYF.

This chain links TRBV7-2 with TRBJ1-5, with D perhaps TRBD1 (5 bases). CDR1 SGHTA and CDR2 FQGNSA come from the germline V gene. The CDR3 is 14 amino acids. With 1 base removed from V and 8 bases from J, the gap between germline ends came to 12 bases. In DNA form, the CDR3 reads TGTGCCAGCAGCTTAGGGTGGGGGAATGAGCCCCAGCATTTT. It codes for CASSLGWGNEPQHF.

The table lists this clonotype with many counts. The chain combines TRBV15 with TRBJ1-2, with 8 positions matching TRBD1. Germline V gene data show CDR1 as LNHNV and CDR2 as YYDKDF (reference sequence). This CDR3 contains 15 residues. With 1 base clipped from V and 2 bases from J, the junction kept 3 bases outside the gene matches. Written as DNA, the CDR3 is TGTGCCACCAGCAGAGCTGACAGGGGCAACTATGGCTACACCTTC. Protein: CATSRADRGNYGYTF.

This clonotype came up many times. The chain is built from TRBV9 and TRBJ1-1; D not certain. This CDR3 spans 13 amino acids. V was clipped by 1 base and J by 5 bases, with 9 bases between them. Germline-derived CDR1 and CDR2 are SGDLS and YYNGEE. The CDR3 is CASSVWTGTEAFF. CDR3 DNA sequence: TGTGCCAGCAGCGTATGGACGGGGACTGAAGCTTTCTTT.

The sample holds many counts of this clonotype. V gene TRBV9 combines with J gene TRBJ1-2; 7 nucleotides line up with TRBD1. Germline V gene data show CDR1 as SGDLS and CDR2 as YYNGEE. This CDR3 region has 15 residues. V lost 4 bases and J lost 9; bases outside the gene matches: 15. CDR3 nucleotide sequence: TGTGCCAGCAGCCCCGGGGACAGCACCTATTTTAGCTACACCTTC. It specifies CASSPGDSTYFSYTF.

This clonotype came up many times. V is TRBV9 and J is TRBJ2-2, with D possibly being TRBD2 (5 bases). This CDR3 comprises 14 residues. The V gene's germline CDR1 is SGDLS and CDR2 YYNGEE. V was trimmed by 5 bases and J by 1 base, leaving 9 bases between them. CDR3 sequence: CASRVRGNTGELFF. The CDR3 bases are TGTGCCAGCAGGGTACGGGGGAACACCGGGGAGCTGTTTTTT.

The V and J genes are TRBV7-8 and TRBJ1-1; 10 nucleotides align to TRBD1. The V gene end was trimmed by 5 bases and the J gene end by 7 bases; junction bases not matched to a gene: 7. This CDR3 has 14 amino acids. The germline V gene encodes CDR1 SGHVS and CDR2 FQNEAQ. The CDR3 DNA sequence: TGTGCCAGCAGCCCGACAGGGGGCGCCGGTGAAGCTTTCTTT. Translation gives CASSPTGGAGEAFF.

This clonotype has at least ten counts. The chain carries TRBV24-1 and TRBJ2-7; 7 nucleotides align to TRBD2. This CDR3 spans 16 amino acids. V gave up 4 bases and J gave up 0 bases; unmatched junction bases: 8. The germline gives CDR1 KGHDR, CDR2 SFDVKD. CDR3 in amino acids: CATSDPRTSSSYEQYF. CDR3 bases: TGTGCCACCAGTGACCCCAGGACTAGTAGCTCCTACGAGCAGTACTTC.

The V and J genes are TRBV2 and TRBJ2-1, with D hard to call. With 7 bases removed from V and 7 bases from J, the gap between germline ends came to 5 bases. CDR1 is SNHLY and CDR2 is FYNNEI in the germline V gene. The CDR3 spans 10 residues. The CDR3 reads CASMGNEQFF. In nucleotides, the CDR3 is TGTGCCAGCATGGGAAATGAGCAGTTCTTC.

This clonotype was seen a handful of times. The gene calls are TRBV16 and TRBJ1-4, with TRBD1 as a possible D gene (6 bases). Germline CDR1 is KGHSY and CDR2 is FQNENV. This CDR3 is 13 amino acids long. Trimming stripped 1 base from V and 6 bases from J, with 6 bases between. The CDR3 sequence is CASSQYRDEKLFF. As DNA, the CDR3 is TGTGCCAGCAGCCAATACAGGGATGAAAAACTGTTTTTT.

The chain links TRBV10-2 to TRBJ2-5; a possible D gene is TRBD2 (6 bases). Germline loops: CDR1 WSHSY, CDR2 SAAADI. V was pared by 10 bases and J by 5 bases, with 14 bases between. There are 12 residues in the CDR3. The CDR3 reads CATAGRGETQYF. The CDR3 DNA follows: TGCGCCACGGCGGGGCGCGGGGAGACCCAGTACTTC.

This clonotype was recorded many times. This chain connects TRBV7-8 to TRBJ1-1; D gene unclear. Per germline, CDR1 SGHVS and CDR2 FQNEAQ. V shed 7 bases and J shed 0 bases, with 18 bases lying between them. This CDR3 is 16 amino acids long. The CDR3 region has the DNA TGTGCCAGCATCCTATCCTCCTGGACGGTGAACACTGAAGCTTTCTTT. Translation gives CASILSSWTVNTEAFF.

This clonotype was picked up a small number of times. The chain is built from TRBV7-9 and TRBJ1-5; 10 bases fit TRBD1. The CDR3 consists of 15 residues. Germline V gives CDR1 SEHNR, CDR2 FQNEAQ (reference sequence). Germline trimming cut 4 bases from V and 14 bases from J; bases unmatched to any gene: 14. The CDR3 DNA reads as TGTGCCAGCAGCTACTCCGGGACAGGGGAACTCTACGAGCATTTT. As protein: CASSYSGTGELYEHF.

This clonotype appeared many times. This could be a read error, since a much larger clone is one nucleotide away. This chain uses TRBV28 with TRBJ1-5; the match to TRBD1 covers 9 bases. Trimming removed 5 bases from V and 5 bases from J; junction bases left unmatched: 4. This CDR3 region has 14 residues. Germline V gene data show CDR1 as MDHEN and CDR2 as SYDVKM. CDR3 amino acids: CASSGGTGHQPQHF. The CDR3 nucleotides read TGTGCCAGCAGTGGGGGGACAGGGCATCAGCCCCAGCATTTT.

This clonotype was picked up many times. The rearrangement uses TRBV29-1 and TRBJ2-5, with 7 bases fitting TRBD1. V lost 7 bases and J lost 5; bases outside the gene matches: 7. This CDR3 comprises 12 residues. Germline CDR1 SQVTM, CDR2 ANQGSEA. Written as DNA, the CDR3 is TGCAGCGCAACGACAGGGCGGGAGACCCAGTACTTC. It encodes CSATTGRETQYF.

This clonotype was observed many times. The CDR3 loop is CASSLWDRGPYTF. The CDR3 coding sequence is TGTGCCAGCAGCTTGTGGGACAGGGGGCCTTACACCTTC. The gene calls are TRBV5-8 and TRBJ1-2, with 12 bases identical to TRBD1. The CDR3 is 13 residues long. The J segment lost 11 bases and the V segment lost 1 base, leaving 3 bases of the junction unmatched. Germline V gives CDR1 SGHTS, CDR2 YDEGEE.

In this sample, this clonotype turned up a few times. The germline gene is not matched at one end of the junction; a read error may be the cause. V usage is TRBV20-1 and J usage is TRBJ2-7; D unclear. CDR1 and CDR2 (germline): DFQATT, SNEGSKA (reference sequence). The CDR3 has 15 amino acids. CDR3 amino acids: CSARETGPPSYEQYF. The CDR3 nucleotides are TGCAGTGCTCGAGAGACCGGACCTCCCTCCTACGAGCAGTACTTC.

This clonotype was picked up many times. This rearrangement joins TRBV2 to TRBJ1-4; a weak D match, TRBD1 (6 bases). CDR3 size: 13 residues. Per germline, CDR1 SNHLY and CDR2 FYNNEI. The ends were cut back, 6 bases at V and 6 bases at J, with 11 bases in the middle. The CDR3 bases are TGTGCCAGCAGAGGGCAGGGGTATGAAAAACTGTTTTTT. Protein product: CASRGQGYEKLFF.

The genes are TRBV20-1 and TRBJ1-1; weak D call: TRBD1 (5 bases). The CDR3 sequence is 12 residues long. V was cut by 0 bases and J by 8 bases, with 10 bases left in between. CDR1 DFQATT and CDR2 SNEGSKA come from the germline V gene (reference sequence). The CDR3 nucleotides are TGCAGTGCTAGAGAAACCGGGACGGAAGCTTTCTTT. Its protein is CSARETGTEAFF.